This T cell receptor (beta chain) was sequenced for a study of T cell responses to AZD1222 COVID-19 vaccine. Clones were sequenced by immunoSEQ multiplex PCR, and TCRdb holds only the in-frame ones, with some missing. The sample consists of under 70,000 clones, 84% of them appearing once. The sequence was obtained from an adult in good health. Source: peripheral blood, taken on day 0 of AZD1222 vaccination.

The CDR3 coding sequence is TGTGCCAGCTCACGACAGGGTGAAGGCTACACCTTC. Encoded protein: CASSRQGEGYTF. The rearrangement joins TRBV18 to TRBJ1-2, with 7 bases aligning to TRBD1. Looked up from germline, CDR1 is KGHSH and CDR2 is LQKENI. The V segment lost 4 bases and the J segment 8 bases; nucleotides outside the gene matches: 4. This CDR3 has 12 amino acids.